The 15 T cell receptor beta chains below were found in one sample sequenced in a study of tumor-infiltrating lymphocytes in localized non-small cell lung cancer (dated by TCRdb to 2020 to 2023). Libraries were constructed by the immunoSEQ multiplex PCR assay. Held by TCRdb, this immuneACCESS table contains in-frame sequences only and omits some clones. Under half of the omission traces to an unresolved V gene where checked; the cause of the rest is unknown. Recorded for this sample are approximately 9,900 clones; 60% to 80% of them occurred a single time. Clones ranked in the top ten supply 20% of the sample. Material for sequencing was lung tumor tissue. The receptors were sampled from a human donor with non-small cell lung cancer.

CDR3 sequence (DNA): TGTGCCAGCAGCTTAGTAGCGGACCATTCACCCCTCCACTTT. Translated: CASSLVADHSPLHF. The rearrangement joins TRBV7-2 to TRBJ1-6; no clear D. Germline lookup yields CDR1 SGHTA and CDR2 FQGNSA. The CDR3 contains 14 residues. With 1 base removed from V and 8 bases from J, the gap between germline ends came to 9 bases.

The CDR3 DNA is TGCAGCGTTGTGCTATTAGTCAGCTCTGGAAACACCATATATTTT. It yields the protein CSVVLLVSSGNTIYF. The V gene is TRBV29-1, the J gene TRBJ1-3; D unclear. CDR3 size: 15 residues. Looked up from germline, CDR1 is SQVTM and CDR2 is ANQGSEA. V gave up 4 bases and J gave up 0 bases, with 13 bases separating them.

Here the CDR3 DNA reads TGCGCCAGCAGTCCTGGCGAGTGGGGACGGGGTGAAAAACTGTTTTTT. It specifies CASSPGEWGRGEKLFF. V gene TRBV10-1 combines with J gene TRBJ1-4, with a weak D call TRBD1 (5 bases). Trimming stripped 5 bases from V and 7 bases from J, with 20 bases between. Germline CDR1 reads WNHNN; CDR2 reads SYGVQD (reference sequence). The CDR3 is 16 residues long.

CDR3 loop: CASSPANRGHQPQHF. The DNA for the CDR3 is TGTGCCAGCAGCCCCGCCAACAGGGGTCATCAGCCCCAGCATTTT. The gene calls are TRBV9 and TRBJ1-5, with 7 bases fitting TRBD1. The V gene's germline CDR1 is SGDLS and CDR2 YYNGEE. This CDR3 contains 15 residues. V trimming: 4 bases; J trimming: 5 bases; junction bases outside the gene matches: 9.

The chain combines TRBV6-5 with TRBJ1-3, with D perhaps TRBD1 (5 bases). Between the trimmed V and J ends, which lost 0 bases and 0 bases, there was a span of 9 bases. This CDR3 is built from 16 residues. Germline CDR1 MNHEY, CDR2 SVGAGI. The CDR3 sequence is CASSYSRQSSGNTIYF. DNA for the CDR3: TGTGCCAGCAGTTACTCGCGACAGAGCTCTGGAAACACCATATATTTT.

The rearrangement uses TRBV5-1 and TRBJ1-1, with D hard to call. The CDR3 loop spans 11 amino acids. V dropped 3 bases and J dropped 3 bases, with 3 bases sitting between them. CDR1 and CDR2 (germline): SGHRS, YFSETQ. The CDR3 loop is CASSSDTEAFF. The CDR3 bases are TGCGCCAGCAGCTCAGACACTGAAGCTTTCTTT.

The chain combines TRBV30 with TRBJ1-1; a possible D gene is TRBD1 (6 bases). V was trimmed by 0 bases and J by 8 bases, leaving 10 bases between them. The CDR3 has 12 amino acids. Germline-derived CDR1 and CDR2 are GTSNPN and SVGIG (reference sequence). The DNA of the CDR3 is TGTGCCTGGAGTGTAGGCAGGGGAGAAGCTTTCTTT. The encoded protein is CAWSVGRGEAFF.

The chain couples TRBV5-1 to TRBJ1-1; no clear D gene. This CDR3 region has 13 residues. Deletions cut 1 base from V and 4 bases from J, with 8 bases between. Germline V gives CDR1 SGHRS, CDR2 YFSETQ. The CDR3 bases are TGCGCCAGCAGCTTGATCAGTGGCACTGAAGCTTTCTTT. This encodes CASSLISGTEAFF.

The rearrangement links TRBV5-1 to TRBJ2-1; TRBD1 matches at 8 bases. CDR1 and CDR2 from the germline V gene are SGHRS and YFSETQ. Trimming took 4 bases from V and 5 from J; bases not matched to a gene: 11. The CDR3 is made up of 16 amino acids. CDR3 bases: TGCGCCAGCAGCCCCCAGCCGGGACAGGCCCACAATGAGCAGTTCTTC. Translation: CASSPQPGQAHNEQFF. Supplemented by reference TRBV5-1 and TRBJ2-1, the full variable domain reads KAGVTQTPRYLIKTRGQQVTLSCSPISGHRSVSWYQQTPGQGLQFLFEYFSETQRNKGNFPGRFSGRQFSNSRSEMNVSTLELGDSALYLCASSPQPGQAHNEQFFGPGTRLTVL.

The V call is TRBV30, the J call TRBJ1-2; weak D call: TRBD1 (6 bases). This CDR3 has 13 amino acids. V lost 3 bases and J lost 6, with 14 bases in between. The germline gives CDR1 GTSNPN, CDR2 SVGIG (reference sequence). The CDR3 DNA reads as TGTGCCTGGAGGCTCCCAGGGGCGGATGGCTACACCTTC. It specifies CAWRLPGADGYTF. Combining the CDR3 with reference TRBV30 and TRBJ1-2 gives the whole variable domain SQTIHQWPATLVQPVGSPLSLECTVEGTSNPNLYWYRQAAGRGLQLLFYSVGIGQISSEVPQNLSASRPQDRQFILSSKKLLLSDSGFYLCAWRLPGADGYTFGSGTRLTVV.

V gene TRBV4-1 combines with J gene TRBJ1-5; 9 bases map to TRBD1. Germline-derived CDR1 and CDR2 are MGHRA and YSYEKL. The J segment lost 3 bases and the V segment lost 5 bases, leaving 2 bases of the junction unmatched. The CDR3 has 14 residues. The CDR3 spells CASSWTGDNQPQHF. The CDR3 region has the DNA TGCGCCAGCAGCTGGACAGGGGACAATCAGCCCCAGCATTTT.

This clone ranks as medium-sized (0.01 to 0.1%). The genes are TRBV19 and TRBJ1-3; D not resolved. CDR3 length: 13 residues. Trimming shortened V by 8 bases and J by 2 bases, and 10 bases separated the two germline ends. The germline V gene encodes CDR1 LNHDA and CDR2 SQIVND (reference sequence). The CDR3 coding sequence is TGTGCCAGTGGAGCCCCCGCTGGAAACACCATATATTTT. Its protein product is CASGAPAGNTIYF.

This clone was counted between two and nine times. The rearrangement links TRBV5-1 to TRBJ1-2, with 9 bases fitting TRBD1. J lost 4 bases, V lost 5 bases, and 9 bases had no gene match. Per germline, CDR1 SGHRS and CDR2 YFSETQ. This CDR3 contains 15 residues. CDR3: CASSLGQGSRYGYTF. The CDR3 DNA reads as TGCGCCAGCAGTCTAGGACAGGGGAGTCGCTATGGCTACACCTTC.

A single count supports this clone. The chain links TRBV18 to TRBJ2-2; TRBD1 matches 8 bases. From germline, CDR1 is KGHSH and CDR2 LQKENI. Losses at the gene ends were 6 bases for V and 7 bases for J; bases not matched to a gene: 10. The CDR3 has 15 amino acids. This CDR3 is CASSPGTGSDGELFF. CDR3 nucleotide sequence: TGTGCCAGCTCTCCCGGGACAGGTTCCGACGGGGAGCTGTTTTTT.

The gene calls are TRBV20-1 and TRBJ1-1; D call uncertain. This CDR3 spans 11 amino acids. V lost 6 bases, J lost 6 bases, and 11 bases lay in between. Germline CDR1 reads DFQATT; CDR2 reads SNEGSKA (reference sequence). The chain's CDR3 is CSARSFAEAFF. The CDR3 coding sequence is TGCAGTGCCCGGAGTTTTGCTGAAGCTTTCTTT.